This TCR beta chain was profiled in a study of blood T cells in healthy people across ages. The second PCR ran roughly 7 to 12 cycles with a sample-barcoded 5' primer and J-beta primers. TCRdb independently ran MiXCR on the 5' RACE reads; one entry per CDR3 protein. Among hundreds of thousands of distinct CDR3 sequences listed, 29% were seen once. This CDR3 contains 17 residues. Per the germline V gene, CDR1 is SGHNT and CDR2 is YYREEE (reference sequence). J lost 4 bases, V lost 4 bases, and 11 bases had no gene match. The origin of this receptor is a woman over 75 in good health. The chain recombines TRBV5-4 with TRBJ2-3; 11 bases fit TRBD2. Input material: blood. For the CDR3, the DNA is TGTGCCAGCAGCCCTCGACTCCTAGCGGGGGGCCCAGATACGCAGTATTTT. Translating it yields CASSPRLLAGGPDTQYF.